This section outlines one TCR beta chain sequence together with its context. No antigen is known for it. This entry belongs to a study of T-cell memory formation after mild COVID-19. Sample barcodes and UMIs were carried by the TCR alpha and TCR beta cDNA libraries that 5'RACE generated with constant-segment primers. A single record per CDR3 protein comes from TCRdb applying MiXCR to the 5' RACE reads. Of over 150,000 distinct CDR3 sequences in the sample, around 20% were seen once. Whole-study findings and limits: There was a balanced CD4/CD8 profile in clones contracting day 15 to 85, and later expanders leaned CD4+. The finding that pre-infection memory included some responding clones suggested that cross-reactive memory joined.

V lost 0 bases and J lost 5, with 8 bases in between. Germline CDR1 SGHRS, CDR2 YFSETQ. CDR3 length equals 14 residues. The receptor's source is a young man who had mild COVID-19 (a few samples of this study predate the infection). Cell type and time point are not known. Sequencing input: PBMCs or a T cell subset sorted from them (not recorded which). The chain uses TRBV5-1 and TRBJ2-2; D is uncertain. The CDR3 DNA reads as TGCGCCAGCAGCTTGGATCCCGGAACCGGGGAGCTGTTTTTT. Encoded protein: CASSLDPGTGELFF.